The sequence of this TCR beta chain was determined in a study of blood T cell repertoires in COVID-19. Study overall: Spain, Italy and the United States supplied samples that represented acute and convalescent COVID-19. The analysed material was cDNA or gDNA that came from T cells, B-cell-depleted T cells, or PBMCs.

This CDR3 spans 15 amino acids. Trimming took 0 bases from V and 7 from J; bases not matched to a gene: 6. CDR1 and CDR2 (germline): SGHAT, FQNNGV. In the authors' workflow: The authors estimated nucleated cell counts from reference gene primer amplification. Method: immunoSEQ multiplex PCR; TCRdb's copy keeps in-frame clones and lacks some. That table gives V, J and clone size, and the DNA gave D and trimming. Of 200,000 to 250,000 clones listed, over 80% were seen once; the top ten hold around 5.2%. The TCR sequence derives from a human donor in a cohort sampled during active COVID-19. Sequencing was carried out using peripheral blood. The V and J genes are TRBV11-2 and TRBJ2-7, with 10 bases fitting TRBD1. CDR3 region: CASSLEGQGIYEQYF. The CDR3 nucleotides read TGTGCCAGCAGCTTAGAGGGACAGGGGATTTATGAGCAGTACTTC.